This T cell receptor beta chain was sequenced during a study of cytomegalovirus exposure and HLA in healthy donors. Across the whole study: Assignment to the Caucasian-associated ancestry cluster applied to approximately 80% of the approximately 360 genotyped donors.

Findings and caveats of the study: Earlier analysis yielded a pattern in which most TCR beta V segments were productive about 87% or about 30% of the time. It was reported that TCR beta sequences correctly inferred the HLA-A and HLA-B alleles for most subjects.

V was pared by 5 bases and J by 8 bases, with 15 bases between. Germline CDR1 SEHNR, CDR2 FQNEAQ (reference sequence). The CDR3 has 13 residues. 13 Jbeta primers and 60 Vbeta primers were used for the PCR. Sequencing was performed with immunoSEQ multiplex PCR; in TCRdb, only in-frame clones are kept and a portion is missing. The sample contains some 150,000 clones, around 78% of which appear only once. On this clone itself: The antigen is unknown.

Sequenced input: PBMCs. The clonotype comes from a woman under 40 in good health and CMV-seropositive. V is TRBV7-9 and J is TRBJ1-2, with D possibly being TRBD1 (5 bases). CDR3 loop: CASSPQGGGGYTF. Here the CDR3 DNA reads TGTGCCAGCAGCCCGCAGGGAGGAGGGGGCTACACCTTC.